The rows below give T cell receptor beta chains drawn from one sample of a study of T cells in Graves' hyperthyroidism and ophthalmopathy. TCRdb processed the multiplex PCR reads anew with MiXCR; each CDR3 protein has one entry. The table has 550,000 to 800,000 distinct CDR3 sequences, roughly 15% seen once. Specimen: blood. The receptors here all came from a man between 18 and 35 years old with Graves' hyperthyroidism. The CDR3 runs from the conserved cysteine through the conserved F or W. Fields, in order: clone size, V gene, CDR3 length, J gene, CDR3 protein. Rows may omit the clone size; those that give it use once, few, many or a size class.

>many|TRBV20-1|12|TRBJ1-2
CSASRGNYGYTF
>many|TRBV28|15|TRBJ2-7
CASSLEGRSSYEQYF
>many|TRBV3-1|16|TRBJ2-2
CASSRTGTGKSGELFF
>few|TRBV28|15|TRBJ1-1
CASSLTGTGETEAFF
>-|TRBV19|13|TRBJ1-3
CASTASTGNTIYF
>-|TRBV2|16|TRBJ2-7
CASSNPGQGISYEQYF
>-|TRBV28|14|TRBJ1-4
CASSYDRGHEKLFF
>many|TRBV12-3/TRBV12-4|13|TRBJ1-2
CASSLHQTSGYTF
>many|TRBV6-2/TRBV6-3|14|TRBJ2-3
CASTVGLASDTQYF
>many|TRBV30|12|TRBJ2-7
CAWSVLPYEQYF
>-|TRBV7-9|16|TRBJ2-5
CASSSSSGILQETQYF
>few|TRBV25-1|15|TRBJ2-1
CASSEVRADYNEQFF
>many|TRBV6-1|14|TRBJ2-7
CASSLREPAYEQYF
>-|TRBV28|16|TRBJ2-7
CASSLAGTGRLYEQYF
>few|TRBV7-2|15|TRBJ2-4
CASSLALGSKNIQYF
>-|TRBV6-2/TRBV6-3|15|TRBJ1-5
CASTTGQGNNQPQHF
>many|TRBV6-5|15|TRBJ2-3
CASSYGGVRTDTQYF
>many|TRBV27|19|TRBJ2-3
CASSEIRVVAGVFTDTQYF
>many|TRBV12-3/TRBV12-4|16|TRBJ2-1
CASNSDGTAHYNEQFF
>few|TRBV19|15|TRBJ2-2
CATGLAGAGTGELFF
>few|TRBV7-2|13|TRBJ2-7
CASSLPQVTQQYF
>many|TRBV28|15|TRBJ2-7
CASSLVGPSSYEQYF
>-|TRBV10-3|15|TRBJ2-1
CAIRRGEGLYNEQFF
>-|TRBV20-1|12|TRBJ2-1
CRAGTDYNEQFF
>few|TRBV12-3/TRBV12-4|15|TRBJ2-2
CASSWSGRATGELFF
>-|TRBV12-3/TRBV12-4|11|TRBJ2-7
CAAPPGYEQYF
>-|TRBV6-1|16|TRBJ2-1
CASSLAASGFDNEQFF
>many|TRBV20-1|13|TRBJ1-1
CSASQGGDTEAFF
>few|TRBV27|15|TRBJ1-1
CASSLTGIGRTEAFF
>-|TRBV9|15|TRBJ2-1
CAGSVESLAYNEQFF
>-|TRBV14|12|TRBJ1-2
CASSPGGYGCTF
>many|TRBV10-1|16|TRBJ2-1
CASSERDPRPINEQFF
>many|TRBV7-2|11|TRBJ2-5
CASSKLETQYF
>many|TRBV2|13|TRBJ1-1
CASYLPGETEAFF
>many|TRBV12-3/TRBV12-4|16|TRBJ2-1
CASRPPEAPLYNEQFF
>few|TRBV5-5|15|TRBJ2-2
CASSLAGARRRELFF
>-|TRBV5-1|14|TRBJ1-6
CASSLTGEDSPLHF
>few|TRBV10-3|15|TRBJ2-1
CAISDPLKLVNEQFF
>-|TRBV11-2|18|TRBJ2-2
CASSLRRLGRAFTGELFF
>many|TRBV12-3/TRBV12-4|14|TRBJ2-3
CASRIAGESDTQYF
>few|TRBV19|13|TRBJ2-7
CASSPSLRGEQYF
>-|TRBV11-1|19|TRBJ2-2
CASSLALTSGRSNTGELFF
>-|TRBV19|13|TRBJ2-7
CASSIRGSDEQYF
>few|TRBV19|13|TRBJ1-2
CASSAERSYGYTF
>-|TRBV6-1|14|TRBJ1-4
CASRQGFTNEKLFF
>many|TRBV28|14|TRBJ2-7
CASSVTGNAYEQYF
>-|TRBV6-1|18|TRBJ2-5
CASSEGWRLAGGGETQYF
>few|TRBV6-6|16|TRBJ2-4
CASSYSGQLAKNIQYF
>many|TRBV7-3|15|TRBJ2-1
CASSLSGSSLNEQFF
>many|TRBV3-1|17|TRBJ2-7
CASSQDPYRDRSYEQYF
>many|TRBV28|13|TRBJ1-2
CASRTDSFYGYTF
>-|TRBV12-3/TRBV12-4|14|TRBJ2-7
CASSPDSYSYEQYF
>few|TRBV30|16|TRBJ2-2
CAWEVAGPAFTGELFF
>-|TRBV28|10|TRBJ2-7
CAASAYEQYF
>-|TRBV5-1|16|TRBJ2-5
CASSLVPSGRLETQYF
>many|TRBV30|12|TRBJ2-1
CAWRLWGNEQFF
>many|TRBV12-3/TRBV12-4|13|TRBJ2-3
CASSSGGRNTQYF
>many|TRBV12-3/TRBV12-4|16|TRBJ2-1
CASSRPEGRAYNEQFF
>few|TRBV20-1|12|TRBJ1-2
CSASLNPYGYTF